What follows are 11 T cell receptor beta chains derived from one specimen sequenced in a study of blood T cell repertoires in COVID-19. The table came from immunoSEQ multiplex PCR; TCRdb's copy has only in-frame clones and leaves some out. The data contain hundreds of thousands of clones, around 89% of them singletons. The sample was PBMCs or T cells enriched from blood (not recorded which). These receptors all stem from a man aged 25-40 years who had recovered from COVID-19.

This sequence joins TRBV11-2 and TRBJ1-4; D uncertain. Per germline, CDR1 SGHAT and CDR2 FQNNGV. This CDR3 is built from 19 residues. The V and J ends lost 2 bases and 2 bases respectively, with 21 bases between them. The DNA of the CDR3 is TGTGCCAGCAGCTTACTCCGGGATCCCAGGAGGATGACTAATGAAAAACTGTTTTTT. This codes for CASSLLRDPRRMTNEKLFF.

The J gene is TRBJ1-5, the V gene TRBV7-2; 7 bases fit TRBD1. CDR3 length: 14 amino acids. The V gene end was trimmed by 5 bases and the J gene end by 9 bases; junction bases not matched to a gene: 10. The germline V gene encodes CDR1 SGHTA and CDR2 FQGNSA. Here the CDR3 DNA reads TGTGCCAGCAGCCCCGGACAGGCCTTCTGGCCCCAGCATTTT. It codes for CASSPGQAFWPQHF.

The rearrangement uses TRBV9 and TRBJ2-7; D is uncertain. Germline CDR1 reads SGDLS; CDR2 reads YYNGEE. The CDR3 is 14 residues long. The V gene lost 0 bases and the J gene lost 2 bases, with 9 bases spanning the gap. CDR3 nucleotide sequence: TGTGCCAGCAGCGTAGGCGAGACTCCCTACGAGCAGTACTTC. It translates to CASSVGETPYEQYF.

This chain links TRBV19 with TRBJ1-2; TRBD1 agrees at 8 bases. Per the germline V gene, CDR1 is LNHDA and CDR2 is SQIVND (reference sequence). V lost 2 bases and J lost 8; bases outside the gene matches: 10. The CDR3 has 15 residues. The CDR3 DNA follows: TGTGCCAGTAGTATACGCGGGACAGGCCCTATCGGCTACACCTTC. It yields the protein CASSIRGTGPIGYTF.

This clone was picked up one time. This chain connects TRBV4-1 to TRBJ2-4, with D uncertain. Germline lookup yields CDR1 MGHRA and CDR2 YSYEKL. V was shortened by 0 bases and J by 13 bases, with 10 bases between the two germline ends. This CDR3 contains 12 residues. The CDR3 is CASSQDLTRQYF. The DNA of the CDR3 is TGCGCCAGCAGCCAAGACCTCACTCGACAGTACTTC.

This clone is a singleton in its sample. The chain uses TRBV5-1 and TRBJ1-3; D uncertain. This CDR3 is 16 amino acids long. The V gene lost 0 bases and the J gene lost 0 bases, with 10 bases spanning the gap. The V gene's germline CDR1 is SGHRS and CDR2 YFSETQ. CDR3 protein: CASSLEPIPSGNTIYF. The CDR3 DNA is TGCGCCAGCAGCTTGGAGCCGATCCCCTCTGGAAACACCATATATTTT.

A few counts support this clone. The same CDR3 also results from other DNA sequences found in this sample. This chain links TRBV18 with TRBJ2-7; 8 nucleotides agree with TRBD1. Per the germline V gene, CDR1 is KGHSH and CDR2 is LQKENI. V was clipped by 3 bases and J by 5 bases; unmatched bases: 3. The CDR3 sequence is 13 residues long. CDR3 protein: CASSPGQGDEQYF. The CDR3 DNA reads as TGTGCCAGCTCACCCGGACAGGGCGACGAGCAGTACTTC.

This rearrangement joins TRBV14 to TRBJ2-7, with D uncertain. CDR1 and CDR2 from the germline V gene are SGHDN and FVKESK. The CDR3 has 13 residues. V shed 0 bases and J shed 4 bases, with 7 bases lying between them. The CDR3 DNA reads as TGTGCCAGCAGCCAAGATACCGAGTACGAGCAGTACTTC. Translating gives CASSQDTEYEQYF.

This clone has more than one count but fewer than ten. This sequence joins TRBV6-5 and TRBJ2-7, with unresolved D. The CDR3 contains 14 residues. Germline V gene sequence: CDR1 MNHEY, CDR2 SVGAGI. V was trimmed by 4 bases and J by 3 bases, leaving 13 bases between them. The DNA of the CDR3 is TGTGCCAGCAGTTCCCCAGGCGTCTACTACGAGCAGTACTTC. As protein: CASSSPGVYYEQYF.

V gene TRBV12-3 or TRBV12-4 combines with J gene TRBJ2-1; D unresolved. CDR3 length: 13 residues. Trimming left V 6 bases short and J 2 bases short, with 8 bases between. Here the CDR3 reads CASRSRTYNEQFF. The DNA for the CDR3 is TGTGCCAGCAGGAGCAGGACCTACAATGAGCAGTTCTTC.

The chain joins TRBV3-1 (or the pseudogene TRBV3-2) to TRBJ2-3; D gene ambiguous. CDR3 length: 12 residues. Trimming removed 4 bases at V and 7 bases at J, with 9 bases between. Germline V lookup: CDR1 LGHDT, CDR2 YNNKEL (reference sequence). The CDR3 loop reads CASSLDIYTQYF. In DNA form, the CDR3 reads TGTGCCAGCAGCCTAGATATATATACGCAGTATTTT.